This T cell receptor (delta chain) appears in the sequencing data of a study of Vδ1+ human thymocytes. Study findings and constraints: Thymic delta-chain repertoires held 20% to 25% Vdelta2 sequences and few Vdelta3, despite high sort purity. In the thymus, TRG and TRD repertoires looked highly polyclonal with Gaussian CDR3 lengths.

Alphabeta T cells were depleted, then CD3+ Vdelta1+ Vdelta2- thymocytes were FACS-sorted. Purity of the sorted Vdelta1+ thymocytes ranged from about 98% to 99.6%. A remark on this clone: What it binds is unknown. Other DNA sequences in the same sample also yield this CDR3.

Sequences come from RNA converted to cDNA by reverse transcription. Multiplex PCR used pooled V-gene forward primers and a constant-region reverse primer to amplify CDR3s. TCRdb reanalysed the multiplex PCR reads with CATT. Of about 50,000 delta-chain clones detected, about 15% appear once; the ten largest clones hold 0.3% to 0.5%. CDR1 TSWWSYY and CDR2 QGS come from the germline V gene. The CDR3 is 21 residues long. The trim removed 2 bases at V and 0 bases at J, leaving 19 bases unmatched. This TCR derives from a girl under three years old who had congenital heart surgery. The sequenced sample consisted of Vdelta1+ gamma-delta thymocytes from the thymus. Subset of the sample: FACS-sorted CD3+ TCRalphabeta- TCRVdelta1+ TCRVdelta2- thymocytes. This chain uses TRDV1 with TRDJ1; 9 nucleotides align to TRDD3. The CDR3 spells CALGEVHLREGTGGNTDKLIF. The CDR3 DNA sequence: TGTGCTCTTGGGGAAGTTCACCTACGCGAAGGTACTGGGGGAAACACCGATAAACTCATCTTT.